Presented here are 22 T cell receptor beta chains from one specimen sequenced in a study of technical replicates of blood from a handful of donors. The protocol was immunoSEQ multiplex PCR, while the TCRdb copy is restricted to in-frame clones and leaves out a portion. The sample carries approximately 94,000 clones, roughly 95% recorded once. The sample was T cells isolated from PBMCs. The receptors were sampled from a human donor in good health.

V usage is TRBV19 and J usage is TRBJ2-7; D is unclear. The CDR3 has 14 residues. V was shortened by 3 bases and J by 2 bases, with 11 bases between the two germline ends. Looked up from germline, CDR1 is LNHDA and CDR2 is SQIVND (reference sequence). This chain's CDR3 is CASSIVLSAYEQYF. The CDR3 DNA is TGTGCCAGTAGTATTGTACTTTCCGCCTACGAGCAGTACTTC.

V is TRBV6-1 and J is TRBJ2-7, with TRBD2 matching 7 bases. This CDR3 has 15 residues. The germline V gene encodes CDR1 MNHNS and CDR2 SASEGT. V shed 3 bases, J shed 3 bases, and the junction held 8 bases outside the gene matches. DNA for the CDR3: TGTGCCAGCAGTGAGGTTGGAGCGGGGTACTACGAGCAGTACTTC. Translated, it gives CASSEVGAGYYEQYF.

The chain combines TRBV6-1 with TRBJ1-1; TRBD1 might be the D (6 bases). Germline assignment: CDR1 MNHNS and CDR2 SASEGT. Between the trimmed V and J ends, which lost 3 bases and 0 bases, there was a span of 11 bases. The CDR3 spans 15 residues. The CDR3: CASSDAGAMNTEAFF. The CDR3 coding sequence is TGTGCCAGCAGTGATGCAGGGGCGATGAACACTGAAGCTTTCTTT.

The rearrangement links TRBV19 to TRBJ2-3, with 13 nucleotides matching TRBD2. In germline, CDR1 is LNHDA, CDR2 SQIVND (reference sequence). V lost 6 bases and J lost 4; bases outside the gene matches: 4. This CDR3 spans 15 amino acids. The chain's CDR3 is CASSLLAGGPDTQYF. In DNA form, the CDR3 reads TGTGCCAGTAGCTTACTAGCGGGAGGGCCAGATACGCAGTATTTT.

V usage is TRBV7-9 and J usage is TRBJ2-5; 9 nucleotides agree with TRBD1. Germline V gives CDR1 SEHNR, CDR2 FQNEAQ (reference sequence). The CDR3 consists of 15 residues. J was trimmed by 5 bases and V by 5 bases; bases with no gene match: 9. CDR3 region: CASSAVQGAGETQYF. The CDR3 DNA reads as TGTGCCAGCAGCGCCGTACAGGGGGCAGGCGAGACCCAGTACTTC.

The chain uses TRBV28 and TRBJ1-1; 11 bases align to TRBD1. J was trimmed by 4 bases and V by 2 bases; bases with no gene match: 6. From germline, CDR1 is MDHEN and CDR2 SYDVKM. This CDR3 spans 16 amino acids. The CDR3 region is CASSLPLDRGPTEAFF. As DNA, the CDR3 is TGTGCCAGCAGTTTACCACTGGACAGGGGGCCCACTGAAGCTTTCTTT.

The chain combines TRBV27 with TRBJ2-7; perhaps TRBD2 as D (5 bases). Looked up from germline, CDR1 is MNHEY and CDR2 is SMNVEV (reference sequence). The CDR3 spans 13 residues. V dropped 2 bases and J dropped 5 bases, with 10 bases sitting between them. The CDR3 DNA follows: TGTGCCAGCAGTTTACAGGACGGGAACGAGCAGTACTTC. This codes for CASSLQDGNEQYF.

The genes are TRBV6-5 and TRBJ2-7, with a tentative D call TRBD1 (6 bases). Germline V gene lookup returns CDR1 MNHEY and CDR2 SVGAGI. The CDR3 is made up of 12 amino acids. Deletions cut 6 bases from V and 3 bases from J, with 9 bases between. The DNA of the CDR3 is TGTGCCAGCAGGGGACATCGCTACGAGCAGTACTTC. Its protein is CASRGHRYEQYF.

As regards this clone: Other DNA sequences in this sample translate to the same CDR3. The J gene is TRBJ2-5, the V gene TRBV27; D gene uncertain. The CDR3 covers 13 residues. Looked up from germline, CDR1 is MNHEY and CDR2 is SMNVEV (reference sequence). Trimming took off 1 base at V and 4 bases at J, with 7 bases between the two ends. The CDR3 is CASSLYYGETQYF. Written as DNA, the CDR3 is TGTGCCAGCAGTTTATATTACGGAGAGACCCAGTACTTC.

The CDR3 protein is CASSLGALETQYF. The DNA of the CDR3 is TGTGCCAGCAGCTTGGGGGCCCTGGAGACCCAGTACTTC. The genes are TRBV7-2 and TRBJ2-5; the D gene is possibly TRBD1 (6 bases). CDR3 size: 13 residues. The V end lost 3 bases, the J end lost 5 bases, and 10 bases lay between the germline ends. Germline V CDR1 and CDR2: SGHTA, FQGNSA.

The V and J genes are TRBV18 and TRBJ2-1; 11 bases align to TRBD2. There are 15 residues in the CDR3. With 4 bases clipped from V and 3 bases from J, the junction kept 2 bases outside the gene matches. Germline V gives CDR1 KGHSH, CDR2 LQKENI. The CDR3 reads CASSQLAGDYNEQFF. DNA for the CDR3: TGTGCCAGCTCACAACTAGCGGGAGACTACAATGAGCAGTTCTTC.

The rearrangement joins TRBV5-8 to TRBJ2-7, with TRBD1 identical over 9 bases. Germline loops: CDR1 SGHTS, CDR2 YDEGEE. There are 17 residues in the CDR3. Trimming took 4 bases from V and 2 from J; bases not matched to a gene: 13. The CDR3 loop is CASSLAVLRQGAYEQYF. In nucleotides, the CDR3 is TGTGCCAGCAGCCTTGCCGTCCTACGACAGGGGGCCTACGAGCAGTACTTC.

The chain has TRBV10-3 and TRBJ2-7, with D possibly being TRBD1 (6 bases). Germline V CDR1 and CDR2: ENHRY, SYGVKD. Trimming removed 3 bases from V and 1 base from J, with 19 bases in between. This CDR3 contains 17 residues. CDR3 loop: CAISEWQGPRLSYEQYF. The CDR3 nucleotides are TGTGCCATCAGTGAATGGCAGGGGCCACGATTATCCTACGAGCAGTACTTC.

The CDR3 DNA sequence: TGTGCCAGCAGCAACCCTGCTGCGGTTACAGGGGGGTATGGCTACACCTTC. Protein: CASSNPAAVTGGYGYTF. The chain is built from TRBV21-1 and TRBJ1-2; TRBD1 is the table's D call and was not checked against the DNA. TRBV21-1 is recorded as a pseudogene. This CDR3 spans 17 amino acids.

The chain joins TRBV7-2 to TRBJ1-1; the D gene is possibly TRBD1 (5 bases). This CDR3 is 13 amino acids long. V lost 1 base, J lost 11 bases, and 14 bases lay in between. The germline V gene encodes CDR1 SGHTA and CDR2 FQGNSA. CDR3 coding DNA: TGTGCCAGCAGCTTAGAAGCCGGGCGGGGGGCTTTCTTT. Its translation: CASSLEAGRGAFF. The variable domain in full, completed from reference TRBV7-2 and TRBJ1-1, reads GAGVSQSPSNKVTEKGKDVELRCDPISGHTALYWYRQSLGQGLEFLIYFQGNSAPDKSGLPSDRFSAERTGGSVSTLTIQRTQQEDSAVYLCASSLEAGRGAFFGQGTRLTVV.

This chain uses TRBV19 with TRBJ2-4, with D possibly matching TRBD2 (6 bases). Germline V gives CDR1 LNHDA, CDR2 SQIVND (reference sequence). The germline V and J ends were trimmed by 3 bases and 0 bases, with 12 bases remaining between them. This CDR3 spans 16 amino acids. CDR3 bases: TGTGCCAGTAGTATCTTGGGGGGACTAGCCAAAAACATTCAGTACTTC. This translates into CASSILGGLAKNIQYF. The entire variable domain, with the rest obtained from reference TRBV19 and TRBJ2-4, is as follows: DGGITQSPKYLFRKEGQNVTLSCEQNLNHDAMYWYRQDPGQGLRLIYYSQIVNDFQKGDIAEGYSVSREKKESFPLTVTSAQKNPTAFYLCASSILGGLAKNIQYFGAGTRLSVL.

The rearrangement uses TRBV4-3 and TRBJ2-1, with TRBD2 identical over 13 bases. From germline, CDR1 is LGHNA and CDR2 YSLEER. After removal of 4 bases from V and 9 bases from J, the junction contained 3 bases not matched to a gene. The length of the CDR3 is 14 residues. The DNA of the CDR3 is TGCGCCAGCAGCCCAGGACTAGCGGGAGTTGAGCAGTTCTTC. This translates into CASSPGLAGVEQFF.

This sequence joins TRBV10-3 and TRBJ2-6; TRBD1 matches 9 bases. V shed 6 bases and J 4 bases; nucleotides not matched to a gene: 10. CDR3 length equals 17 residues. Germline-derived CDR1 and CDR2 are ENHRY and SYGVKD. The CDR3, as DNA: TGTGCCATCAGGAGACAGGGGGAGAGAAGCGGGGCCAACGTCCTGACTTTC. Protein sequence: CAIRRQGERSGANVLTF.

The chain couples TRBV27 to TRBJ1-4; D may be TRBD1 (6 bases). Germline CDR1 and CDR2: MNHEY and SMNVEV (reference sequence). V gave up 2 bases and J gave up 5 bases, with 12 bases separating them. There are 15 residues in the CDR3. The CDR3 reads CASSLIRGINEKLFF. The CDR3 DNA sequence: TGTGCCAGCAGTTTAATCAGGGGTATAAATGAAAAACTGTTTTTT.

The V call is TRBV11-3, the J call TRBJ2-5; 8 positions match TRBD2. V lost 5 bases and J lost 4; bases outside the gene matches: 12. This CDR3 contains 16 residues. Germline V gives CDR1 SGHNT, CDR2 YENEEA. CDR3 protein: CASSGYSLAGGETQYF. The CDR3 region has the DNA TGTGCCAGCAGCGGCTATTCTCTTGCGGGAGGAGAGACCCAGTACTTC.

This CDR3 reads CASSVGDEQYF. The CDR3 bases are TGTGCCAGCAGTGTAGGGGACGAGCAGTACTTC. This rearrangement joins TRBV6-1 to TRBJ2-7; tentative D call: TRBD1 (5 bases). V lost 4 bases and J 5 bases, leaving 6 bases between the germline ends. The CDR3 is made up of 11 amino acids. In germline, CDR1 is MNHNS, CDR2 SASEGT.

The V and J genes are TRBV7-8 and TRBJ1-5; 7 bases line up with TRBD1. The junction had 7 bases not matched to a gene; V was cut back by 1 base and J by 7 bases. Germline lookup yields CDR1 SGHVS and CDR2 FQNEAQ. The CDR3 length is 15 residues. The CDR3 DNA is TGTGCCAGCAGCTTAGATCGGACAGGTAACCAGCCCCAGCATTTT. Translation: CASSLDRTGNQPQHF.